Listed below are T cell receptor beta chains from one sample, sequenced in a study of radiation and T cells in renal cell carcinoma. Assay: immunoSEQ multiplex PCR; the TCRdb copy retains only in-frame clones and omits some. The sample consists of tens of thousands of clones, around three quarters of them appearing once. The material sequenced was blood, taken from a patient whose treatment included radiotherapy and nephrectomy. These receptors originate from a man in his sixties with renal cell carcinoma. The conserved cysteine and the conserved F or W are not part of the CDR3 here. Fields, in order: V gene, clone size, J gene, CDR3 protein. Size values are once, few and many counts, or a class for expanded clones, and some rows have none.

TRBV7-2	.	TRBJ2-7	ASSQSYGQGRAYEQY
TRBV11-3	.	TRBJ1-2	ASSPFEGSNYGYT
TRBV10-1	few	TRBJ1-2	ASSTPGDRGNYGYT
TRBV2	few	TRBJ1-5	ASSPLDSDQPQH
TRBV5-1	once	TRBJ1-2	ASSLGSDRGYGYT
TRBV25-1	.	TRBJ2-6	ASSEISGANVLT
TRBV5-8	once	TRBJ1-4	ASSLRNRALEKLF
TRBV4-3	.	TRBJ2-7	ASSHLPGGSSAEQY
TRBV9	once	TRBJ2-1	ASSASGGYNEQF
TRBV6-1	.	TRBJ1-1	ASSPDYNTEAF
TRBV2	.	TRBJ1-2	ASSGDRGANYGYT
TRBV6-5	.	TRBJ1-1	ASSYHTGDTEAF
TRBV11-2	few	TRBJ1-2	ASSLAHYGYT
TRBV9	.	TRBJ2-1	ASSVNAGDEQF
TRBV5-1	few	TRBJ1-1	ASAGVGDTEAF
TRBV5-6	few	TRBJ2-1	ASSFYPDASNEQF
TRBV18	.	TRBJ1-1	ASSLGQGSEAF
TRBV29-1	few	TRBJ1-1	SVPSGNTEAF
TRBV6-1	.	TRBJ1-5	ASSELDGLNQPQH
TRBV2	.	TRBJ1-2	ASRRQGDGYT
TRBV5-1	.	TRBJ2-1	ASRSAGTSDEQF
TRBV6-5	.	TRBJ2-3	ASSSGGLQY
TRBV15	.	TRBJ1-3	ATQPGGEGLGNTIY
TRBV4-2	.	TRBJ2-5	ASSQPREETQY